These T cell receptor beta chains were read from a single sample in a study of blood T cell repertoires in COVID-19. Measured with immunoSEQ multiplex PCR; TCRdb has only the in-frame clones, and not every one. The table has approximately 66,000 clones, around 87% seen once. The sequencing sample was made of peripheral blood. The source of these receptors is a man between 60 and 70 years old with acute or convalescent COVID-19. Each CDR3 is given with its conserved first and last residue. D genes are given only for firm matches. The size of a clone is reported for some rows only, either as once, few or many, or as a class for expanded clones.

d_call: NA
v_call: TRBV7-9
clone_size: NA
j_call: TRBJ1-3
cdr3_aa: CASSLSTGSGGNTIYF
cdr3_nt: TGTGCCAGCAGCTTATCGACAGGCTCCGGGGGAAACACCATATATTTT

d_call: TRBD2
v_call: TRBV25-1
clone_size: NA
j_call: TRBJ2-7
cdr3_aa: CASSVAGDTYEQYF
cdr3_nt: TGTGCCAGCAGTGTCGCGGGGGATACCTACGAGCAGTACTTC

d_call: NA
v_call: TRBV10-2
clone_size: NA
j_call: TRBJ1-4
cdr3_aa: CASREAATNEKLFF
cdr3_nt: TGCGCCAGCAGGGAAGCGGCAACTAATGAAAAACTGTTTTTT

d_call: TRBD2
v_call: TRBV5-5
clone_size: NA
j_call: TRBJ2-5
cdr3_aa: CASSSGASGGQGETQYF
cdr3_nt: TGTGCCAGCAGCTCGGGTGCTAGCGGGGGGCAGGGAGAGACCCAGTACTTC

d_call: NA
v_call: TRBV6-2/TRBV6-3
clone_size: NA
j_call: TRBJ1-2
cdr3_aa: CASIPRGHVVDYGYTF
cdr3_nt: TGTGCCAGCATCCCAAGGGGACACGTCGTCGACTATGGCTACACCTTC

d_call: NA
v_call: TRBV9
clone_size: NA
j_call: TRBJ1-1
cdr3_aa: CASSVVTVREAPNTEAFF
cdr3_nt: TGTGCCAGCAGCGTAGTAACCGTTCGGGAGGCCCCGAACACTGAAGCTTTCTTT

d_call: NA
v_call: TRBV2
clone_size: NA
j_call: TRBJ2-1
cdr3_aa: CASSATTGPINEQFF
cdr3_nt: TGTGCCAGCAGTGCCACTACAGGACCGATCAATGAGCAGTTCTTC

d_call: TRBD1
v_call: TRBV29-1
clone_size: NA
j_call: TRBJ1-1
cdr3_aa: CSVGTGGGGAFF
cdr3_nt: TGCAGCGTTGGGACAGGGGGCGGGGGAGCTTTCTTT

d_call: TRBD2
v_call: TRBV3-1/TRBV3-2
clone_size: NA
j_call: TRBJ2-3
cdr3_aa: CASSQEVLTSATDTQYF
cdr3_nt: TGTGCCAGCAGCCAAGAAGTTCTGACTAGCGCCACAGATACGCAGTATTTT

d_call: TRBD1
v_call: TRBV11-3
clone_size: NA
j_call: TRBJ2-3
cdr3_aa: CASSFGQGALDTQYF
cdr3_nt: TGTGCCAGCAGCTTCGGACAGGGGGCGTTAGATACGCAGTATTTT

d_call: TRBD1
v_call: TRBV3-1/TRBV3-2
clone_size: NA
j_call: TRBJ1-2
cdr3_aa: CASSQDGQGDGYTF
cdr3_nt: TGTGCCAGCAGCCAAGACGGCCAGGGGGATGGCTACACCTTC

d_call: NA
v_call: TRBV9
clone_size: NA
j_call: TRBJ2-3
cdr3_aa: CASSVVSPGSTDTQYF
cdr3_nt: TGTGCCAGCAGCGTAGTTTCCCCGGGGAGTACAGATACGCAGTATTTT

d_call: NA
v_call: TRBV15
clone_size: NA
j_call: TRBJ1-6
cdr3_aa: CATSRTGMDNSPLHF
cdr3_nt: TGTGCCACCAGCAGAACAGGGATGGATAATTCACCCCTCCACTTT

d_call: TRBD1
v_call: TRBV10-3
clone_size: NA
j_call: TRBJ1-5
cdr3_aa: CAISEFDRGGGPQHF
cdr3_nt: TGTGCCATCAGTGAGTTTGACAGGGGTGGCGGGCCCCAGCATTTT

d_call: NA
v_call: TRBV27
clone_size: NA
j_call: TRBJ1-1
cdr3_aa: CASSLYLTPRGGTEAFF
cdr3_nt: TGTGCCAGCAGTTTATATCTGACCCCCAGGGGAGGGACTGAAGCTTTCTTT

d_call: NA
v_call: TRBV7-8
clone_size: NA
j_call: TRBJ1-6
cdr3_aa: CASSLNPDRLISPLHF
cdr3_nt: TGTGCCAGCAGCTTAAATCCCGACAGGCTCATTTCACCCCTCCACTTT

d_call: NA
v_call: TRBV18
clone_size: NA
j_call: TRBJ1-6
cdr3_aa: CASSPTREAGSPLHF
cdr3_nt: TGTGCCAGCTCACCAACGAGGGAGGCGGGTTCACCCCTCCACTTT

d_call: TRBD1
v_call: TRBV18
clone_size: NA
j_call: TRBJ1-5
cdr3_aa: CASSLKGQGATRQPQHF
cdr3_nt: TGTGCCAGCTCCCTAAAGGGACAGGGGGCCACCCGTCAGCCCCAGCATTTT

d_call: TRBD2
v_call: TRBV10-3
clone_size: NA
j_call: TRBJ2-2
cdr3_aa: CAISESLLAGADTGELFF
cdr3_nt: TGTGCCATCAGTGAGTCGCTTCTAGCGGGGGCCGACACCGGGGAGCTGTTTTTT

d_call: TRBD1
v_call: TRBV6-5
clone_size: NA
j_call: TRBJ1-2
cdr3_aa: CASSYDRVYGYTF
cdr3_nt: TGTGCCAGCAGTTACGACAGGGTCTATGGCTACACCTTC

d_call: NA
v_call: TRBV9
clone_size: NA
j_call: TRBJ1-4
cdr3_aa: CASSVGGRRSTNEKLFF
cdr3_nt: TGTGCCAGCAGCGTAGGGGGGAGGAGGTCGACTAATGAAAAACTGTTTTTT

d_call: TRBD1
v_call: TRBV4-1
clone_size: NA
j_call: TRBJ1-5
cdr3_aa: CASSQRQGDQPQHF
cdr3_nt: TGCGCCAGCAGCCAGCGGCAGGGGGATCAGCCCCAGCATTTT

d_call: NA
v_call: TRBV4-3
clone_size: NA
j_call: TRBJ1-5
cdr3_aa: CASSQDRDTLQPQHF
cdr3_nt: TGCGCCAGCAGCCAAGATAGGGACACGCTTCAGCCCCAGCATTTT

d_call: NA
v_call: TRBV28
clone_size: NA
j_call: TRBJ2-3
cdr3_aa: CASSFLDTQYF
cdr3_nt: TGTGCCAGCAGTTTCTTGGATACGCAGTATTTT

d_call: NA
v_call: TRBV5-1
clone_size: NA
j_call: TRBJ1-2
cdr3_aa: CASSYTTSGRSYGYTF
cdr3_nt: TGCGCCAGCAGTTACACCACGTCCGGGAGAAGTTATGGCTACACCTTC

d_call: NA
v_call: TRBV9
clone_size: NA
j_call: TRBJ2-3
cdr3_aa: CASSVGGPSTDTQYF
cdr3_nt: TGTGCCAGCAGCGTAGGGGGGCCAAGCACAGATACGCAGTATTTT

d_call: TRBD2
v_call: TRBV19
clone_size: NA
j_call: TRBJ2-1
cdr3_aa: CASSIGGEGEQFF
cdr3_nt: TGTGCCAGTAGTATCGGGGGGGAAGGTGAGCAGTTCTTC

d_call: NA
v_call: TRBV7-2
clone_size: NA
j_call: TRBJ1-5
cdr3_aa: CASSLVAGDNQPQHF
cdr3_nt: TGTGCCAGCAGCTTAGTAGCGGGGGACAATCAGCCCCAGCATTTT

d_call: TRBD1
v_call: TRBV5-3
clone_size: NA
j_call: TRBJ1-2
cdr3_aa: CARSLDRGRNYGYTF
cdr3_nt: TGTGCCAGAAGCCTTGACAGGGGGCGGAACTATGGCTACACCTTC

d_call: TRBD1
v_call: TRBV23-1
clone_size: NA
j_call: TRBJ2-3
cdr3_aa: CASRGQGAWTDTQYF
cdr3_nt: TGCGCCAGCAGAGGGCAGGGGGCTTGGACAGATACGCAGTATTTT

d_call: TRBD1
v_call: TRBV6-5
clone_size: NA
j_call: TRBJ1-1
cdr3_aa: CASSGQGARAEAFF
cdr3_nt: TGTGCCAGCAGCGGACAGGGGGCGCGGGCTGAAGCTTTCTTT

d_call: NA
v_call: TRBV6-6
clone_size: few
j_call: TRBJ1-6
cdr3_aa: CASRWTLNSPLHF
cdr3_nt: TGTGCCAGCCGATGGACACTTAATTCACCCCTCCACTTT

d_call: TRBD1
v_call: TRBV5-4
clone_size: NA
j_call: TRBJ1-1
cdr3_aa: CASSGTANTEAFF
cdr3_nt: TGTGCCAGCAGCGGGACAGCCAACACTGAAGCTTTCTTT

d_call: TRBD1
v_call: TRBV13
clone_size: NA
j_call: TRBJ2-2
cdr3_aa: CASSQRQGIGGELFF
cdr3_nt: TGTGCCAGCAGCCAAAGACAGGGCATTGGCGGGGAGCTGTTTTTT

d_call: NA
v_call: TRBV29-1
clone_size: NA
j_call: TRBJ1-1
cdr3_aa: CSAPTANTEAFF
cdr3_nt: TGCAGCGCGCCAACAGCGAACACTGAAGCTTTCTTT

d_call: TRBD1
v_call: TRBV4-3
clone_size: NA
j_call: TRBJ1-4
cdr3_aa: CASSQDRDSQNEKLFF
cdr3_nt: TGCGCCAGCAGCCAAGATAGGGACAGTCAGAATGAAAAACTGTTTTTT

d_call: TRBD1
v_call: TRBV18
clone_size: NA
j_call: TRBJ1-6
cdr3_aa: CASSPGTGRNSPLHF
cdr3_nt: TGTGCCAGCTCACCTGGGACAGGGCGAAATTCACCCCTCCACTTT

d_call: TRBD2
v_call: TRBV25-1
clone_size: NA
j_call: TRBJ2-5
cdr3_aa: CASRQTLAGGPTETQYF
cdr3_nt: TGTGCCAGCAGACAGACCCTAGCGGGGGGGCCGACAGAGACCCAGTACTTC

d_call: TRBD2
v_call: TRBV5-1
clone_size: few
j_call: TRBJ2-1
cdr3_aa: CASDTSGGGYEQFF
cdr3_nt: TGCGCCAGCGACACTAGCGGGGGTGGATATGAGCAGTTCTTC

d_call: TRBD1
v_call: TRBV15
clone_size: NA
j_call: TRBJ1-1
cdr3_aa: CATSRTRDRPDEAFF
cdr3_nt: TGTGCCACCAGCAGAACCCGGGACAGACCTGATGAAGCTTTCTTT

d_call: NA
v_call: TRBV6-5
clone_size: NA
j_call: TRBJ1-1
cdr3_aa: CASSSPNREYTEAFF
cdr3_nt: TGTGCCAGCAGTTCCCCCAACAGGGAGTACACTGAAGCTTTCTTT

d_call: TRBD1
v_call: TRBV4-3
clone_size: NA
j_call: TRBJ2-3
cdr3_aa: CASSLGQGATDTQYF
cdr3_nt: TGCGCCAGCAGCCTCGGACAGGGGGCTACAGATACGCAGTATTTT

d_call: TRBD1
v_call: TRBV13
clone_size: NA
j_call: TRBJ1-2
cdr3_aa: CASSGRTGGDYGYTF
cdr3_nt: TGTGCCAGCAGCGGTCGGACAGGGGGTGACTATGGCTACACCTTC

d_call: NA
v_call: TRBV19
clone_size: NA
j_call: TRBJ1-2
cdr3_aa: CASTGQSTYGYTF
cdr3_nt: TGTGCCAGTACGGGACAAAGTACCTATGGCTACACCTTC

d_call: TRBD1
v_call: TRBV2
clone_size: once
j_call: TRBJ1-6
cdr3_aa: CASIIGQGYSPLHF
cdr3_nt: TGTGCCAGCATCATCGGACAGGGCTATTCACCCCTCCACTTT

d_call: NA
v_call: TRBV7-3
clone_size: NA
j_call: TRBJ2-1
cdr3_aa: CASSSQDRTYNEQFF
cdr3_nt: TGTGCCAGCAGCTCTCAGGACAGAACCTACAATGAGCAGTTCTTC

d_call: TRBD1
v_call: TRBV18
clone_size: NA
j_call: TRBJ2-6
cdr3_aa: CASSPPGGASGANVLTF
cdr3_nt: TGTGCCAGCTCACCCCCAGGGGGCGCATCTGGGGCCAACGTCCTGACTTTC

d_call: NA
v_call: TRBV7-2
clone_size: NA
j_call: TRBJ2-5
cdr3_aa: CASSFLSGGDQETQYF
cdr3_nt: TGTGCCAGCAGCTTTCTTAGTGGGGGCGACCAAGAGACCCAGTACTTC

d_call: TRBD1
v_call: TRBV9
clone_size: NA
j_call: TRBJ2-1
cdr3_aa: CASSPRQGVYNEQFF
cdr3_nt: TGTGCCAGCAGCCCCAGACAGGGGGTCTACAATGAGCAGTTCTTC

d_call: NA
v_call: TRBV11-1
clone_size: NA
j_call: TRBJ2-7
cdr3_aa: CASSQTGYEQYF
cdr3_nt: TGTGCCAGCAGCCAAACAGGGTACGAGCAGTACTTC

d_call: NA
v_call: TRBV11-2
clone_size: NA
j_call: TRBJ2-7
cdr3_aa: CASSLPRSYEQYF
cdr3_nt: TGTGCCAGCAGCTTGCCCAGGTCCTACGAGCAGTACTTC

d_call: NA
v_call: TRBV23-1
clone_size: NA
j_call: TRBJ1-2
cdr3_aa: CASSQGSGYTF
cdr3_nt: TGCGCCAGCAGTCAGGGCTCTGGCTACACCTTC

d_call: NA
v_call: TRBV7-2
clone_size: NA
j_call: TRBJ1-2
cdr3_aa: CASSLDSVYGYTF
cdr3_nt: TGTGCCAGCAGCCTTGACAGCGTCTATGGCTACACCTTC